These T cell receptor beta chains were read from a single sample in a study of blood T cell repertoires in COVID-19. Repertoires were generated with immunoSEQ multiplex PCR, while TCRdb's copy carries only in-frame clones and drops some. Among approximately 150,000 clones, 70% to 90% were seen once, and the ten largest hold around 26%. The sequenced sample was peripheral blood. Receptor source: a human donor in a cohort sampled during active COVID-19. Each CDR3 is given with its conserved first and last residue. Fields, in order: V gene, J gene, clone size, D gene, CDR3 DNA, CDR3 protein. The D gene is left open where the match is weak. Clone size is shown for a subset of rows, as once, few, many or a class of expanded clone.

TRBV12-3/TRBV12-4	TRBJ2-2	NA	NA	TGTGCCAGCGGTCCGGGGGCCGGGGAGCTGTTTTTT	CASGPGAGELFF
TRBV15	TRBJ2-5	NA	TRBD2	TGTGCCACCAGCAGTAGACTAGCGGGGACTGCACAAGAGACCCAGTACTTC	CATSSRLAGTAQETQYF
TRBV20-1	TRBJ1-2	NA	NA	TGCAGTGCTCGGGACGCGGGGGGCTACACCTTC	CSARDAGGYTF
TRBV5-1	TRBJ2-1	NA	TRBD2	TGCGCCAGCAGCTTTGGACTAGCGGGCGTGTTCTACAATGAGCAGTTCTTC	CASSFGLAGVFYNEQFF
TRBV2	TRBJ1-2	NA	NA	TGTGCCAGCAGAGGGGGCTATGGCTACACCTTC	CASRGGYGYTF
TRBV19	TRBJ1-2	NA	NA	TGTGCCAGTAGTATTAATGAGGGAACCACCTATGGCTACACCTTC	CASSINEGTTYGYTF
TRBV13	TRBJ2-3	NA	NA	TGTGCCAGCAGCCCCATAACAGCATACCATAACACAGATACGCAGTATTTT	CASSPITAYHNTDTQYF
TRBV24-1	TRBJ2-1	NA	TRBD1	TGTGCCACCAAGGGACAGGGCCACAATGAGCAGTTCTTC	CATKGQGHNEQFF
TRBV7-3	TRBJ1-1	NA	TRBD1	TGTGCCAGCAGCTTAGGAGGGGGCGAAGCTTTCTTT	CASSLGGGEAFF
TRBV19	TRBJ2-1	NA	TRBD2	TGTGCCAGTAGTCCGACTAGCGGGGGTTACAATGAGCAGTTCTTC	CASSPTSGGYNEQFF
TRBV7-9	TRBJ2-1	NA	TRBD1	TGTGCCAGCAGTTTCCGTAGGACAGGGGATGAGCAGTTCTTC	CASSFRRTGDEQFF
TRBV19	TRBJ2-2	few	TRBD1	TGTGCCAGTAGTGGACGGCCCGGGACAGGGGACACCGGGGAGCTGTTTTTT	CASSGRPGTGDTGELFF
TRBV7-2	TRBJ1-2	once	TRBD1	TGTGCCAGCAGCTTACGGACAGGGGGCGACTATGGCTACACCTTC	CASSLRTGGDYGYTF
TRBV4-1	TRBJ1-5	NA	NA	TGCGCCAGCAGCCAAGCCCGGAATCAGCCCCAGCATTTT	CASSQARNQPQHF
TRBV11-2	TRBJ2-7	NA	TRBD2	TGTGCCAGCAGCTTAGAGGCGGGGGGGGCCTACGAGCAGTACTTC	CASSLEAGGAYEQYF
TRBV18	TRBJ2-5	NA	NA	TGTGCCAGCTCACCCGCAGGGCTTCAAGAGACCCAGTACTTC	CASSPAGLQETQYF
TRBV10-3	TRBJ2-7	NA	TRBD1	TGTGCCATCAGTGAGTCGGGGACAGGGGGCGCTTGGGAGCAGTACTTC	CAISESGTGGAWEQYF
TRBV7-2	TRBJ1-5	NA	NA	TGTGCCAGCAGCTTAGTGGGAGGTCTCTACCAGCCCCAGCATTTT	CASSLVGGLYQPQHF
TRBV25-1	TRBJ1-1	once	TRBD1	TGTGCCAGCAGCCGGCAGGGGGCGCCGGCTTTCTTT	CASSRQGAPAFF
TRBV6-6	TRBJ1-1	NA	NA	TGTGCCAGCAGTTCCTCTCCTGCGGTGAACACTGAAGCTTTCTTT	CASSSSPAVNTEAFF
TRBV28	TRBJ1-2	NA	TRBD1	TGTGCCAGCAGTTTACAGGGGGCAGGCTACACCTTC	CASSLQGAGYTF
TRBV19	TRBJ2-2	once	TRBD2	TGTGCCAGTAGGGGATTACTAGCGGGGGGGCCGAGGAACACCGGGGAGCTGTTTTTT	CASRGLLAGGPRNTGELFF
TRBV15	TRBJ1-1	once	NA	TGTGCCACCAGCAGAGAAAGGGGAGAAGCTTTCTTT	CATSRERGEAFF
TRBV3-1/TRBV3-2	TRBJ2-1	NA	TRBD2	TGTGCCAGCAGCCAAGAGATTGCTAGCGGGGCCCCTACAGTTTACAATGAGCAGTTCTTC	CASSQEIASGAPTVYNEQFF
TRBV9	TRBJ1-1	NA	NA	TGTGCCAGCAGCGTAGGGGAGGGACACCAGAACACTGAAGCTTTCTTT	CASSVGEGHQNTEAFF
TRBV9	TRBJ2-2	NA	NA	TGTGCCAGCAGCCTCCAGGGCACCGGGGAGCTGTTTTTT	CASSLQGTGELFF
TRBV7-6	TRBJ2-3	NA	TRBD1	TGTGCCAGCAGCTTAGCAGGACAGGGGAAGGGCACAGATACGCAGTATTTT	CASSLAGQGKGTDTQYF
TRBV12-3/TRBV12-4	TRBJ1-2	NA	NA	TGTGCCAGCAGTTTGGGGCAGGGGAATGGCTACACCTTC	CASSLGQGNGYTF
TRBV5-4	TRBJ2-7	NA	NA	TGTGCCAGCAGCTTGAAGGTTTTAGGACTTCCCAGCTCCTACGAGCAGTACTTC	CASSLKVLGLPSSYEQYF
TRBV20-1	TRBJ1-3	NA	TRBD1	TGCAGTGCTCTCAGGGGGGACACCATATATTTT	CSALRGDTIYF
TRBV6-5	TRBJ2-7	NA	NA	TGTGCCAGCAGTTACACGGAGAGACCCTACGAGCAGTACTTC	CASSYTERPYEQYF
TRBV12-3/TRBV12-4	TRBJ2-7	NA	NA	TGTGCCAGCAGTTTCGCGGCAGACGAGCAGTACTTC	CASSFAADEQYF
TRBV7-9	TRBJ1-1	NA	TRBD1	TGTGCCAGCAAAGACAGGGGTAGGGCGAACACTGAAGCTTTCTTT	CASKDRGRANTEAFF
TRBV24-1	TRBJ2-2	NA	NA	TGTGCCACCAGGGCATCCGCGAACACCGGGGAGCTGTTTTTT	CATRASANTGELFF
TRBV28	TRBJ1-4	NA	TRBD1	TGTGCCAGCAGTACGACGTACAGGGGGACTAATGAAAAACTGTTTTTT	CASSTTYRGTNEKLFF
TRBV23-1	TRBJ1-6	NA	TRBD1	TGCGCCAGCAGTCAATGTAGGGACAGCTCCTATAATTCACCCCTCCACTTT	CASSQCRDSSYNSPLHF
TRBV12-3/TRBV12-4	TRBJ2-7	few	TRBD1	TGTGCCAGCAGTCAGGACAGGGATGGGGAGCAGTACTTC	CASSQDRDGEQYF
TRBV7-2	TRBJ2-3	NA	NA	TGTGCCAGCAGCCCAAGCCCGGCGGCAGATACGCAGTATTTT	CASSPSPAADTQYF
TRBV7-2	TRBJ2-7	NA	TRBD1	TGTGCCAGCAGCTTGGACAGGCGGTCCTACGAGCAGTACTTC	CASSLDRRSYEQYF
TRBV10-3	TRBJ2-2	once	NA	TGTGCCATCAGTGACAGTTCAGGTTCGGACGGGGAGCTGTTTTTT	CAISDSSGSDGELFF
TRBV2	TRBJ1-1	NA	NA	TGTGCCAGCACTACACAGAGAGCGAACACTGAAGCTTTCTTT	CASTTQRANTEAFF
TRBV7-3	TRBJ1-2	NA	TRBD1	TGTGCCAGCAGCTTAAGACAGGGAGGAGGCTACACCTTC	CASSLRQGGGYTF
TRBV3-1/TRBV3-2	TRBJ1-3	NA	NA	TGTGCCAGCAGCCAAGCAGGTCCCGGAAACACCATATATTTT	CASSQAGPGNTIYF
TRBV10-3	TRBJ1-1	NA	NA	TGTGCCATCAGCCGACTGACAGGCGAAGGTACTGAAGCTTTCTTT	CAISRLTGEGTEAFF
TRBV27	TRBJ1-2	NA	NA	TGTGCCAGCAGTTTTTCCGGGACAACACCATATGGCTACACCTTC	CASSFSGTTPYGYTF
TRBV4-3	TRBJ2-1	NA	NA	TGCGCCAGCAGCCAAGAATTGAGCTCCTACAATGAGCAGTTCTTC	CASSQELSSYNEQFF
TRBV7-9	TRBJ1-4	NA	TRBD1	TGTGCCAGCAGCCACCGGGACAGGTGGGAAAAACTGTTTTTT	CASSHRDRWEKLFF
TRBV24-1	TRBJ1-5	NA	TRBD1	TGTGCCACCAGTGGAGGGGGCAAGGATCAGCCCCAGCATTTT	CATSGGGKDQPQHF